This TCR beta chain was identified during a study of blood T cells in healthy people across ages. Study findings and constraints: With age, beta diversity per million T cells declined roughly linearly, significantly by approximately 41. Possibly, changes in expanded clonotypes were confounded because donor CMV status was unknown.

A J-beta primer mix and a sample-barcoded 5' primer were used in a second PCR of about 7 to 12 cycles. The template-switch adaptor was a 5' adaptor with 12 random nucleotides. It tagged each cDNA molecule. TCRdb reprocessed the 5' RACE reads with MiXCR, giving one entry per CDR3 protein. This table has under 850,000 distinct CDR3 sequences, 35% to 40% appearing once. In germline, CDR1 is SEHNR, CDR2 FQNEAQ (reference sequence). The V end lost 5 bases, the J end lost 6 bases, and 8 bases lay between the germline ends. There are 11 residues in the CDR3. About this clonotype itself: As yet, its antigen is unknown.

Extractions gave at least 5.5 micrograms of total RNA per sample. Sequenced: blood. V usage is TRBV7-9 and J usage is TRBJ2-7; D gene ambiguous. The sequence derives from a man aged 18 to 35 in good health. The CDR3 region is CASSPPVEQYF. The CDR3 coding sequence is TGTGCCAGCAGCCCCCCCGTCGAGCAGTACTTC.